This is a list of T cell receptor beta chains from one sample in a study of T cell repertoires in cytomegalovirus infection. Antigen specificity for these receptors is unknown. Each CDR3 protein gets one entry after TCRdb re-called the reads with MiXCR. Altogether hundreds of thousands of distinct CDR3 sequences are present, over 25% being singletons, with the ten largest covering under 15%. Sample: cultured CD8+ T cells from PBMCs, taken from culture after CMV antigen stimulation. All receptors derive from a human donor in good health (CMV status not recorded). Some clones in this sample may be carry-over from other donors' samples. The CDR3 runs from the conserved cysteine through the conserved F or W. The order of the fields is V gene, CDR3 protein.

V gene: TRBV27
CDR3 protein: CASRAGGWNEQFF

V gene: TRBV5-4
CDR3 protein: CASSLTGSGDEQYF

V gene: TRBV7-9
CDR3 protein: CATPNPLRQVGMNTEAFF

V gene: TRBV7-9
CDR3 protein: CASVMGLLNTEAFF

V gene: TRBV5-6
CDR3 protein: CASSFLGGRAYEQYF

V gene: TRBV7-6
CDR3 protein: CASSLIPARGTEAFF

V gene: TRBV12-3/TRBV12-4
CDR3 protein: CANSAGTSGYNEQFF

V gene: TRBV5-8
CDR3 protein: CASSLEGGPLNEQFF

V gene: TRBV7-9
CDR3 protein: CASSHPSSGLAGILYEQYF

V gene: TRBV15
CDR3 protein: CATSRDADTQYF

V gene: TRBV5-4
CDR3 protein: CAAWGVSTDTQYF

V gene: TRBV19
CDR3 protein: CASSIASANYGYTF

V gene: TRBV2
CDR3 protein: CASSEWGLPYEQYF

V gene: TRBV7-2
CDR3 protein: CASSARRMNTEAFF

V gene: TRBV7-7
CDR3 protein: CASSYRDSGNYEQYF

V gene: TRBV2
CDR3 protein: CASSDGGVQPQHF

V gene: TRBV7-4
CDR3 protein: CASSTGTGGPNTEAFF

V gene: TRBV7-9
CDR3 protein: CASSSDRAGNQPQHF

V gene: TRBV7-7
CDR3 protein: CASSLEAGRLNTGELFF

V gene: TRBV2
CDR3 protein: CASEGGTNSNQPQHF

V gene: TRBV20-1
CDR3 protein: CSAPQGGSPLHF

V gene: TRBV6-2/TRBV6-3
CDR3 protein: CASSYSGTGGTEAFF

V gene: TRBV7-6
CDR3 protein: CASSALPGQGSIEAFF

V gene: TRBV19
CDR3 protein: CASSILEDSEAFF

V gene: TRBV12-3/TRBV12-4
CDR3 protein: CASSSETPFAGYTF

V gene: TRBV20-1
CDR3 protein: CSATGGAYSYEQYF

V gene: TRBV7-2
CDR3 protein: CASSFSGLGSYNEQFF

V gene: TRBV7-2
CDR3 protein: CASSFDTQYF

V gene: TRBV12-3/TRBV12-4
CDR3 protein: CASSFPLTGELFF

V gene: TRBV12-3/TRBV12-4
CDR3 protein: CASSLGFTSGNTIYF

V gene: TRBV10-3
CDR3 protein: CAISEPGWAKNIQYF

V gene: TRBV6-1
CDR3 protein: CASREHREDNQPQHF

V gene: TRBV6-1
CDR3 protein: CVSSPGGTGNYGYTF

V gene: TRBV27
CDR3 protein: CASSTGQGYNQPQHF

V gene: TRBV7-8
CDR3 protein: CASSPPPASSYNEQFF